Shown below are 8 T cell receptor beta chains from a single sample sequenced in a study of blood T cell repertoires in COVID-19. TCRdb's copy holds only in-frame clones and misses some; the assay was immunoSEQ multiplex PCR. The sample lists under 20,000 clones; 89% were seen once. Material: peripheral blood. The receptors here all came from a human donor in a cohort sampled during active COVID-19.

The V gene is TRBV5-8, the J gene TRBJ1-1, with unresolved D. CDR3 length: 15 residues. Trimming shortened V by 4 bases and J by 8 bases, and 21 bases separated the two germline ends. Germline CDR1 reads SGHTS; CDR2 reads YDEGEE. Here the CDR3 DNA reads TGTGCCAGCAGCCCCCCCTCGCCCCCTCGAGGGGAAGCTTTCTTT. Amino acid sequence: CASSPPSPPRGEAFF. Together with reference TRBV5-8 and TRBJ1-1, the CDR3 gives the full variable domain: EAGVTQSPTHLIKTRGQQATLRCSPISGHTSVYWYQQALGLGLQFLLWYDEGEERNRGNFPPRFSGRQFPNYSSELNVNALELEDSALYLCASSPPSPPRGEAFFGQGTRLTVV.

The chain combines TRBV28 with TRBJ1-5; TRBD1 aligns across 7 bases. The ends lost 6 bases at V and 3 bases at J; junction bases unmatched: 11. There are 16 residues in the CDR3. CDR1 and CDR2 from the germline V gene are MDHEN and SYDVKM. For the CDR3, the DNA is TGTGCCAGCAGAGTAGCCGGGACAGAAGCCAATCAGCCCCAGCATTTT. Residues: CASRVAGTEANQPQHF.

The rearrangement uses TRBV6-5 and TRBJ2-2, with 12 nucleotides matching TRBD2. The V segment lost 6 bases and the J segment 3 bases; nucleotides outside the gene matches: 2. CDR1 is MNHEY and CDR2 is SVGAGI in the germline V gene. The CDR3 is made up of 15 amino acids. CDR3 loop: CASSGTSGYTGELFF. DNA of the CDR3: TGTGCCAGCAGCGGGACTAGCGGGTACACCGGGGAGCTGTTTTTT.

CDR3 sequence: CASSQSALAGPYEQYF. Here the CDR3 DNA reads TGTGCCAGCAGCCAGTCTGCGCTAGCGGGACCCTACGAGCAGTACTTC. The chain is built from TRBV3-1 (or the pseudogene TRBV3-2) and TRBJ2-7; TRBD2 matches at 9 bases. The CDR3 sequence is 16 residues long. V shed 3 bases and J 2 bases; nucleotides not matched to a gene: 8. The germline CDR1 and CDR2 sequences are LGHDT and YNNKEL (reference sequence).

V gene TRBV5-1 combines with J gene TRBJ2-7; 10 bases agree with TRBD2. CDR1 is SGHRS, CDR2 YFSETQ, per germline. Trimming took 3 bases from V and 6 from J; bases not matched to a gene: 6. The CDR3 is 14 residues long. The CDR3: CASSSSGRASEQYF. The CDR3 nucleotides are TGCGCCAGCAGCTCGAGCGGGAGGGCCTCCGAGCAGTACTTC.

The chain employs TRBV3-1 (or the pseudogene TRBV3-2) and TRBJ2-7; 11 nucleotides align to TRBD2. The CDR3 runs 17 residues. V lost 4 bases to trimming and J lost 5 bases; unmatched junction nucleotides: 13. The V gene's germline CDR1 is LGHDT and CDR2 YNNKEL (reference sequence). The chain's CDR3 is CASSPTSGSFGTDEQYF. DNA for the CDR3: TGTGCCAGCAGCCCAACTAGCGGGAGCTTCGGCACCGACGAGCAGTACTTC.

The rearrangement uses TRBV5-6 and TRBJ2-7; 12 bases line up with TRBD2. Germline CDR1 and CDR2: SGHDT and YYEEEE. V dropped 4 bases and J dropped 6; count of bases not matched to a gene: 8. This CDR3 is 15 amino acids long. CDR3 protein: CASSGTTSGRSEQYF. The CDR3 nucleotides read TGTGCCAGCAGCGGTACGACTAGCGGGAGAAGCGAGCAGTACTTC.

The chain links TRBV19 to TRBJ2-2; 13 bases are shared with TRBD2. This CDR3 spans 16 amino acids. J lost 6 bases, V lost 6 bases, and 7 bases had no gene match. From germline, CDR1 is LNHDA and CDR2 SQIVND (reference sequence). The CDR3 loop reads CASRGLAGLRSGELFF. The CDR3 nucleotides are TGTGCCAGTAGGGGACTAGCGGGATTACGGTCCGGGGAGCTGTTTTTT.